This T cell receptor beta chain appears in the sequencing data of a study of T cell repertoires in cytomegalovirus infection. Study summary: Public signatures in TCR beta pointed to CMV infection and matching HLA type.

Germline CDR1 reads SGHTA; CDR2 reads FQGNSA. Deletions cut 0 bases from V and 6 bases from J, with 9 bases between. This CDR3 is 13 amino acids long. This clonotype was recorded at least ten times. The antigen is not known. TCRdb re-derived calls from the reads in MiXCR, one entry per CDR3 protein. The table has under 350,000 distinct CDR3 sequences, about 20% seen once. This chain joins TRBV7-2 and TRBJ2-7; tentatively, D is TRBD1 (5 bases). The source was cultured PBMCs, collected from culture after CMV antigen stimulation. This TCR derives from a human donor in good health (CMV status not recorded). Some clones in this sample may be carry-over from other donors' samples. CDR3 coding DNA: TGTGCCAGCAGCTTAGCTCCAGGGCGCGAGCAGTACGTC. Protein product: CASSLAPGREQYV.